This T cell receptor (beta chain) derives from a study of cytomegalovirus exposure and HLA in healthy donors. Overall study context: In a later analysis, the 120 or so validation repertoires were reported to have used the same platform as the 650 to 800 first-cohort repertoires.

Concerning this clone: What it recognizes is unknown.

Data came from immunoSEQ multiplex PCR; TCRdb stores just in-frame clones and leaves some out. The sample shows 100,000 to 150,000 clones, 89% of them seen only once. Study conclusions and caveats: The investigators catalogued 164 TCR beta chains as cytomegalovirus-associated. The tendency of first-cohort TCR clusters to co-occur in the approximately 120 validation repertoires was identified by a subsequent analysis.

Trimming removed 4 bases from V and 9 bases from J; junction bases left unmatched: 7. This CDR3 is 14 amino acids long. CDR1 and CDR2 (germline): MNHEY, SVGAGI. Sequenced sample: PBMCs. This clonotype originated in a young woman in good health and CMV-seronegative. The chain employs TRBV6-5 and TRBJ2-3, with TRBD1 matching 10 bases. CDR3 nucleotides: TGTGCCAGCAGTTCCGGGACAGGGGAAGGGACGCAGTATTTT. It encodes CASSSGTGEGTQYF.